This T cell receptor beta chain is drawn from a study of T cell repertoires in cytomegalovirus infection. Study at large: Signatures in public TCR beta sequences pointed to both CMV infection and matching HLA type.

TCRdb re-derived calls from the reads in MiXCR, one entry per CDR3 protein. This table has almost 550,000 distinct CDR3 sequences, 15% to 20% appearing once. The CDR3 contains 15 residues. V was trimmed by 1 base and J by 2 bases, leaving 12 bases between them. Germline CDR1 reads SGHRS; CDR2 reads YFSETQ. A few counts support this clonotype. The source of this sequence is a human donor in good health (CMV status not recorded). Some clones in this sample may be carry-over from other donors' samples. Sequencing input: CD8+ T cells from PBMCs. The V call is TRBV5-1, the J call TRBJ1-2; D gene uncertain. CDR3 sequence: CASSLNRPINYGYTF. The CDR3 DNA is TGCGCCAGCAGCTTGAACAGACCCATCAACTATGGCTACACCTTC.